This T cell receptor beta chain was sequenced during a study of cytomegalovirus exposure and HLA in healthy donors. The CDR3 length is 17 residues. From germline, CDR1 is SGHNT and CDR2 YYREEE (reference sequence). Germline trimming cut 3 bases from V and 0 bases from J; bases unmatched to any gene: 3. 13 Jbeta primers and 60 Vbeta primers were used for the PCR. Profiling relied on immunoSEQ multiplex PCR, and the TCRdb table lists in-frame clones only, not all of them. Of 90,000 to 130,000 clones in the sample, roughly four fifths were seen once. This receptor was obtained from a woman aged 30 to 39 in good health and CMV-seronegative. Specimen: PBMCs. The rearrangement joins TRBV5-4 to TRBJ2-5, with TRBD2 matching over 15 bases. CDR3 residues: CASSSGLAGGYQETQYF. The CDR3 DNA reads as TGTGCCAGCAGCTCGGGACTAGCGGGAGGATACCAAGAGACCCAGTACTTC. Full variable domain (missing parts from reference TRBV5-4 and TRBJ2-5): ETGVTQSPTHLIKTRGQQVTLRCSSQSGHNTVSWYQQALGQGPQFIFQYYREEENGRGNFPPRFSGLQFPNYSSELNVNALELDDSALYLCASSSGLAGGYQETQYFGPGTRLLVL.